This T cell receptor (beta chain) was recorded in a study of blood T cell repertoires in COVID-19. About the research overall: Acute and convalescent COVID-19 samples came from the United States, Italy and Spain. Sources were T cells, B-cell-depleted T cells, or PBMCs; the material itself was cDNA or gDNA.

Study processing details: Amplification with reference gene primers provided the estimates of nucleated cell counts. Assay: immunoSEQ multiplex PCR; the TCRdb copy retains only in-frame clones and omits some. V, J and clone size reflect that table, while D and trimming were determined from the DNA. The sample records around 110,000 clones, 70% to 85% being singletons. Germline CDR1 is SGHVS and CDR2 is FQNEAQ. V lost 2 bases, J lost 7 bases, and 11 bases lay in between. The CDR3 runs to 14 residues. This rearrangement joins TRBV7-8 to TRBJ2-2; D remains ambiguous. The receptor's source is a man aged 70-80 years with active or convalescent COVID-19. Sequenced: peripheral blood. The CDR3 region is CASSLIVAVGELFF. DNA for the CDR3: TGTGCCAGCAGCTTAATAGTTGCGGTCGGGGAGCTGTTTTTT.